Below are 3 T cell receptor beta chains sequenced from a single sample in a study of T cells after yellow fever vaccination. Via MiXCR, TCRdb re-called the 5' RACE reads, giving one row per CDR3 protein. The sample holds a few hundred thousand distinct CDR3 sequences, 3% to 4.5% seen once. The sample here was PBMCs, taken 5 days after the yellow fever booster vaccination. These receptors came from a man aged 18-30 years who received the YFV17D yellow fever vaccine.

In its sample, this clonotype was seen many times. The chain carries TRBV7-9 and TRBJ2-5; no definite D call. The CDR3 is 13 residues long. Germline-derived CDR1 and CDR2 are SEHNR and FQNEAQ (reference sequence). The V end lost 5 bases, the J end lost 5 bases, and 12 bases lay between the germline ends. CDR3 in amino acids: CASSPVGRETQYF. In nucleotides, the CDR3 is TGTGCCAGCAGCCCAGTTGGGCGGGAGACCCAGTACTTC.

This clonotype appeared many times. The CDR3 DNA follows: TGTGCCAGCAGCTTAGCGCCGGGGTTAGACCAAGAGACCCAGTACTTC. This encodes CASSLAPGLDQETQYF. V is TRBV7-6 and J is TRBJ2-5, with a weak D call TRBD2 (5 bases). The CDR3 loop spans 16 amino acids. V was cut by 0 bases and J by 0 bases, with 11 bases left in between. The germline V gene encodes CDR1 SGHVS and CDR2 FNYEAQ.

There are a few counts of this clonotype. The J gene is TRBJ1-6, the V gene TRBV20-1, with a tentative D call TRBD1 (5 bases). Trimming removed 5 bases from V and 9 bases from J, with 14 bases in between. The germline V gene has CDR1 DFQATT and CDR2 SNEGSKA (reference sequence). The CDR3 has 13 residues. The CDR3 here is CSARDPGSSPLHF. CDR3 in DNA: TGCAGTGCTCGGGACCCTGGGAGTTCACCCCTCCACTTT.